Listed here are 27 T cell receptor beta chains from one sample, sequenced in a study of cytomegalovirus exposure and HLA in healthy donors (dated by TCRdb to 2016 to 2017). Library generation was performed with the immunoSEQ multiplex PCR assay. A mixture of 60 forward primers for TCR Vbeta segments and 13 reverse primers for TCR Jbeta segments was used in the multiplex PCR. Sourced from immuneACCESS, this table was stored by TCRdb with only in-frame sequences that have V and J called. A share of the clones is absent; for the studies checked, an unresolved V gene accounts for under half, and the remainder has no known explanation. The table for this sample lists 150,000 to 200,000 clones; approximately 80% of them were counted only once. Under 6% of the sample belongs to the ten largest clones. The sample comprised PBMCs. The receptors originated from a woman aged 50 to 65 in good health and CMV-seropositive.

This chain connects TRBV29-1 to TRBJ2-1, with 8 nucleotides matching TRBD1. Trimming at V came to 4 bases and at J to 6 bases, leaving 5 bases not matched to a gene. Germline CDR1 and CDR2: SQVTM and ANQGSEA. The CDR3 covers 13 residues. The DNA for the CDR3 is TGCAGCGTTGGGACAGGGTCGGCCAATGAGCAGTTCTTC. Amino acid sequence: CSVGTGSANEQFF.

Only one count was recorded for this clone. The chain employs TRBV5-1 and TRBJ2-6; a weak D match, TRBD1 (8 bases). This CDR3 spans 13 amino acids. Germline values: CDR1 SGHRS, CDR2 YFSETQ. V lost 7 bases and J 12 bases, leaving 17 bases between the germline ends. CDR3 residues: CASPSNRGGVLTF. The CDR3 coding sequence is TGCGCCAGCCCAAGTAACAGGGGGGGCGTCCTGACTTTC.

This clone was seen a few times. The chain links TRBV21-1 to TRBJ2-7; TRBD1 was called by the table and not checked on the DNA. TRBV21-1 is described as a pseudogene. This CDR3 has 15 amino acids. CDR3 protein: CASSRGTGRVYEQYF. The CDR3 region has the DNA TGTGCCAGCAGCAGGGGGACAGGGAGGGTTTACGAGCAGTACTTC.

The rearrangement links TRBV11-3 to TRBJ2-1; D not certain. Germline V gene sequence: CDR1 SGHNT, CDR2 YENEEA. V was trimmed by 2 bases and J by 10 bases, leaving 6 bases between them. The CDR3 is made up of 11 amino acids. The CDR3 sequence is CASSLKHEQFF. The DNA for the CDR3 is TGTGCCAGCAGCTTAAAGCACGAGCAGTTCTTC.

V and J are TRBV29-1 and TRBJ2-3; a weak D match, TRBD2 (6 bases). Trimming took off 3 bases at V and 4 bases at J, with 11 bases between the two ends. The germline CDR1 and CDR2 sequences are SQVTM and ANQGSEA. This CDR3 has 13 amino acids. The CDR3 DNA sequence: TGCAGCGTTGACCCGACTAGTTCAGATACGCAGTATTTT. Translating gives CSVDPTSSDTQYF.

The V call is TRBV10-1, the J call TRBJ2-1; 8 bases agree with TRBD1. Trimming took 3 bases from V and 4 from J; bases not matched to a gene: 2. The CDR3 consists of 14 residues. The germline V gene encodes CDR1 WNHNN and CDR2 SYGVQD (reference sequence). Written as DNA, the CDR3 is TGCGCCAGCAGTGATCGGGACAGGTACAATGAGCAGTTCTTC. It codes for CASSDRDRYNEQFF.

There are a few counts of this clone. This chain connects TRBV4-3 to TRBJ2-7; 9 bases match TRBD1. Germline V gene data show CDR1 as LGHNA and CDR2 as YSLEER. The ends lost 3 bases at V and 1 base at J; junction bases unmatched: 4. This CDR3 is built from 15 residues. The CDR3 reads CASSQTDRGSYEQYF. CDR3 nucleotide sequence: TGCGCCAGCAGCCAGACGGACAGGGGTTCCTACGAGCAGTACTTC.

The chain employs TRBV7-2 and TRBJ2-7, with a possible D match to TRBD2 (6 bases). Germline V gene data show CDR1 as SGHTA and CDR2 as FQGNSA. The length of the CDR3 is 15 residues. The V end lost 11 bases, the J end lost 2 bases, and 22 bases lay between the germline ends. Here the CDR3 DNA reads TGTGCCGGTCCCTTGCGGGGAGAAGGCCCCTACGAGCAGTACTTC. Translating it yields CAGPLRGEGPYEQYF.

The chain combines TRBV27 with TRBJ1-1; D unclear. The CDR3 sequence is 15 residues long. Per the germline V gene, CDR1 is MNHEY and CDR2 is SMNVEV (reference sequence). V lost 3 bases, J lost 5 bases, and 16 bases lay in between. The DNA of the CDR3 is TGTGCCAGCAGTTTTAGTGGATTTAGGGAGACTGAAGCTTTCTTT. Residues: CASSFSGFRETEAFF.

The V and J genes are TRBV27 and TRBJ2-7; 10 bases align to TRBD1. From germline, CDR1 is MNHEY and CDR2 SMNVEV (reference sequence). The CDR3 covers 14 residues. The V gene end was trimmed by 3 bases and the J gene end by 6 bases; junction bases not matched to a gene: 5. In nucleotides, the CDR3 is TGTGCCAGCAGTTTTTCGGGACAGGGGATCGAGCAGTACTTC. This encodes CASSFSGQGIEQYF.

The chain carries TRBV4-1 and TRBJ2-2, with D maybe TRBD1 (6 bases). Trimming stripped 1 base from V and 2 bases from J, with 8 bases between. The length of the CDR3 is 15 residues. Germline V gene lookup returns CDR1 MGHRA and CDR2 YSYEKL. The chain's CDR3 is CASSQGDINTGELFF. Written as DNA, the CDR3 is TGCGCCAGCAGCCAAGGGGACATAAACACCGGGGAGCTGTTTTTT.

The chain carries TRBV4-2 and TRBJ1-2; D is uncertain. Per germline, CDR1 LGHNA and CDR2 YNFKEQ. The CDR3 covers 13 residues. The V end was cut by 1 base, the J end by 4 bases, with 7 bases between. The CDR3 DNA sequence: TGTGCCAGCAGCCAAGGGGCGGGCTATGGCTACACCTTC. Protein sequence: CASSQGAGYGYTF.

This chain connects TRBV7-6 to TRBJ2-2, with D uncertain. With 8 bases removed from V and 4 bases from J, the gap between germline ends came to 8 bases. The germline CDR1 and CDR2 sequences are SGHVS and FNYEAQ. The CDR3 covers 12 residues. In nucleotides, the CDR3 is TGTGCCAGCCGCCCGGGCACCGGGGAGCTGTTTTTT. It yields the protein CASRPGTGELFF.

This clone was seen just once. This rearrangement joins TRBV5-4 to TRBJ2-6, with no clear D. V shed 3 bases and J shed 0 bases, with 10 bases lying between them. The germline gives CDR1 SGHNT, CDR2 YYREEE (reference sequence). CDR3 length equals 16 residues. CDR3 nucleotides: TGTGCCAGCAGCTCACAACGGGTCTCTGGGGCCAACGTCCTGACTTTC. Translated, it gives CASSSQRVSGANVLTF.

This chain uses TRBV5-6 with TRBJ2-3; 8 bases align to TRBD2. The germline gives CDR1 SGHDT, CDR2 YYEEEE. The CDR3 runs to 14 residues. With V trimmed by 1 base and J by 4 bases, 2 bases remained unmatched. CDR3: CASSLRRGADTQYF. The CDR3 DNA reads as TGTGCCAGCAGCTTGAGGCGGGGGGCAGATACGCAGTATTTT.

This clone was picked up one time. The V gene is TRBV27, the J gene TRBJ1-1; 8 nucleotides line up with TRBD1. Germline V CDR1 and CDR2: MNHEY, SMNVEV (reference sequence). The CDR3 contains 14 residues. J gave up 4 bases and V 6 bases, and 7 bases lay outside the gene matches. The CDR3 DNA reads TGTGCCAGCAGGCGGCAGGGGGCGGCCACTGAAGCTTTCTTT. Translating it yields CASRRQGAATEAFF.

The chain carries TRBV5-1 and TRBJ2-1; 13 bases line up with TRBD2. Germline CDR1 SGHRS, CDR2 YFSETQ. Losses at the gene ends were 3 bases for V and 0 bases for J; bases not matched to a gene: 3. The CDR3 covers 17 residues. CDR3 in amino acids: CASSYRTSGSSYNEQFF. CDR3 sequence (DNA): TGCGCCAGCAGCTATCGGACTAGCGGGAGCTCCTACAATGAGCAGTTCTTC.

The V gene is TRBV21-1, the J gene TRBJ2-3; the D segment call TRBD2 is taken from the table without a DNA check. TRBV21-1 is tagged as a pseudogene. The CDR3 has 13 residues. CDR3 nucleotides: TGTGCCAGCAGCGAGCACTCGTCAGATACGCAGTATTTT. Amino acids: CASSEHSSDTQYF.

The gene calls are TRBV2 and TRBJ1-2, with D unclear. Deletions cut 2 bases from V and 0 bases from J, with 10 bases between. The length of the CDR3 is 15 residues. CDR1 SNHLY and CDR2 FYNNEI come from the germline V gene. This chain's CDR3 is CASSEYLLSNYGYTF. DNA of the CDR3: TGTGCCAGCAGTGAATATCTATTATCTAACTATGGCTACACCTTC.

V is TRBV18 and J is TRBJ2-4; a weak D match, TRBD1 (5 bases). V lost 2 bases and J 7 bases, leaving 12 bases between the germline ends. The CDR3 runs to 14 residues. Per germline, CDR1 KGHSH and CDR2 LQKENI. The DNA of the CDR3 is TGTGCCAGCTCACCAGAAGGGGTCCAGAACATTCAGTACTTC. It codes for CASSPEGVQNIQYF.

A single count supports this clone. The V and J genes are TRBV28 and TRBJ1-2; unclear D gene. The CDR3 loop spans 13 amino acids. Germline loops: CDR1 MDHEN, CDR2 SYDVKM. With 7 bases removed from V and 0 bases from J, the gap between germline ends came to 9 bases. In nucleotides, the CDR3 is TGTGCCAGCATGTATCCCGCTAACTATGGCTACACCTTC. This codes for CASMYPANYGYTF.

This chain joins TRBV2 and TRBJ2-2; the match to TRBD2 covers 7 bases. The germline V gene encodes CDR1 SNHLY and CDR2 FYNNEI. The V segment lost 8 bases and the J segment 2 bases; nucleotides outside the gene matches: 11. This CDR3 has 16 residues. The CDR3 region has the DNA TGTGCCAGCGCCCTACGTGCGGGGGATAACACCGGGGAGCTGTTTTTT. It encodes CASALRAGDNTGELFF.

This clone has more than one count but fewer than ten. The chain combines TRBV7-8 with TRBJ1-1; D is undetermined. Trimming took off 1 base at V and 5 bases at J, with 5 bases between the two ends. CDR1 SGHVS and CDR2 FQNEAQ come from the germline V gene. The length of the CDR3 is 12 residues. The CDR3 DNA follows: TGTGCCAGCAGCTTAGTCGCGACTGAAGCTTTCTTT. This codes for CASSLVATEAFF.

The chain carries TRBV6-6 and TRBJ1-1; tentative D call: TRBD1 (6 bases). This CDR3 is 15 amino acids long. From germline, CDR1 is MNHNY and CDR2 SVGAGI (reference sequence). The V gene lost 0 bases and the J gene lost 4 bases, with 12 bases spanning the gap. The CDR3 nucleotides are TGTGCCAGCAGTTACTCGATAAGAGGGGGCACTGAAGCTTTCTTT. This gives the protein CASSYSIRGGTEAFF.

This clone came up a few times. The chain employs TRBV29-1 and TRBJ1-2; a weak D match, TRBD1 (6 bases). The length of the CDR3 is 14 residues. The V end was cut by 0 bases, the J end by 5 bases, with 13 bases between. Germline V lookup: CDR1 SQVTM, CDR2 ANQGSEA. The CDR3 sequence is CSVEEARGGYGYTF. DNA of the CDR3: TGCAGCGTTGAAGAAGCCAGGGGAGGGTATGGCTACACCTTC. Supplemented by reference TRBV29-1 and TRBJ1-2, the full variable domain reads SAVISQKPSRDICQRGTSLTIQCQVDSQVTMMFWYRQQPGQSLTLIATANQGSEATYESGFVIDKFPISRPNLTFSTLTVSNMSPEDSSIYLCSVEEARGGYGYTFGSGTRLTVV.

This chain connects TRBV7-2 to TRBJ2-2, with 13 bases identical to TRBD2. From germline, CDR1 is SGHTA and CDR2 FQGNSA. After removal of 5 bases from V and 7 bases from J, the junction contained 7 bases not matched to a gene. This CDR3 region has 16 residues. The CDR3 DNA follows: TGTGCCAGCAGCCCCAGACTAGCGGGAGGTATCGGGGAGCTGTTTTTT. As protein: CASSPRLAGGIGELFF.

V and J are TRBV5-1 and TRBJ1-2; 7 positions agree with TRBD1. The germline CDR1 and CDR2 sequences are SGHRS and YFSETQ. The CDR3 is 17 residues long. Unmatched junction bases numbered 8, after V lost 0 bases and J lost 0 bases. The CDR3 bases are TGCGCCAGCAGCTTGGAGGTAGGAGGGGGCACTAACTATGGCTACACCTTC. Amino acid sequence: CASSLEVGGGTNYGYTF. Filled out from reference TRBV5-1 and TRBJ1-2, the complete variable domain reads KAGVTQTPRYLIKTRGQQVTLSCSPISGHRSVSWYQQTPGQGLQFLFEYFSETQRNKGNFPGRFSGRQFSNSRSEMNVSTLELGDSALYLCASSLEVGGGTNYGYTFGSGTRLTVV.